What follows are 3 T cell receptor beta chains derived from one specimen sequenced in a study of cytomegalovirus exposure and HLA in healthy donors (dated by TCRdb to between 2016 and 2019). Library construction relied on the immunoSEQ multiplex PCR assay. For the multiplex PCR, a mixture combining 60 forward primers for TCR Vbeta segments and 13 reverse primers for TCR Jbeta segments was used. Drawn from immuneACCESS, this table holds only the in-frame rearrangements with V and J called that TCRdb kept. Clones are partly lost; checked studies trace under half to an unresolved V gene and leave the rest unexplained. This sample lists 100,000 to 150,000 clones; around 74% were detected once. 5.5% to 8% of the sample rests with the top ten. Sequencing was done on a sample of PBMCs. Receptor source: a male donor in good health and CMV-seronegative.

This clone was counted only a few times. V is TRBV15 and J is TRBJ2-7; 12 nucleotides match TRBD1. V gave up 3 bases and J gave up 3 bases; unmatched junction bases: 9. Per germline, CDR1 LNHNV and CDR2 YYDKDF (reference sequence). The CDR3 extends over 17 amino acids. CDR3 DNA: TGTGCCACCAGCAGGGGGACAGGGGGCGGTAGCGGCTACGAGCAGTACTTC. Protein product: CATSRGTGGGSGYEQYF.

The rearrangement uses TRBV7-9 and TRBJ2-7; 7 bases match TRBD1. Germline V gives CDR1 SEHNR, CDR2 FQNEAQ (reference sequence). Trimming took 5 bases from V and 5 from J; bases not matched to a gene: 9. The CDR3 has 14 amino acids. CDR3 nucleotide sequence: TGTGCCAGCAGCCCGGGACAGACGGACCACGAGCAGTACTTC. It yields the protein CASSPGQTDHEQYF.

This chain links TRBV7-9 with TRBJ1-2; D is perhaps TRBD1 (6 bases). The V end lost 3 bases, the J end lost 3 bases, and 14 bases lay between the germline ends. Germline-derived CDR1 and CDR2 are SEHNR and FQNEAQ (reference sequence). The CDR3 contains 15 residues. The CDR3: CASSLPGTSDYGYTF. The CDR3 DNA sequence: TGTGCCAGCAGCTTGCCCGGGACATCCGACTATGGCTACACCTTC.